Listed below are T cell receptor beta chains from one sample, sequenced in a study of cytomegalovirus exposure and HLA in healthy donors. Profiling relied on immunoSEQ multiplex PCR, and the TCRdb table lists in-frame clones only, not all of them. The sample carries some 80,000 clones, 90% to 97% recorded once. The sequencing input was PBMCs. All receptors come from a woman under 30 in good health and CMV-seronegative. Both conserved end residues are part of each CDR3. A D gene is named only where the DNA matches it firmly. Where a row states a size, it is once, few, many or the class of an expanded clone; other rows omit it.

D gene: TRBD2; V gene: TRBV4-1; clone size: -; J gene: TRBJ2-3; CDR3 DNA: TGCGCCAGCAGTCTAGGGACTAGCGGCCGCACAGATACGCAGTATTTT; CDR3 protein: CASSLGTSGRTDTQYF
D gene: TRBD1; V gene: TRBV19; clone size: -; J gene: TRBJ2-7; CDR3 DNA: TGTGCCAGTAGTATCCTACAGGGGTACGAGCAGTACTTC; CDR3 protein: CASSILQGYEQYF
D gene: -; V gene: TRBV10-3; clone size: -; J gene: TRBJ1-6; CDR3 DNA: TGTGCCATCAGTGAGATCCTAGGCCTCGGGAATTCACCCCTCCACTTT; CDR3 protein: CAISEILGLGNSPLHF
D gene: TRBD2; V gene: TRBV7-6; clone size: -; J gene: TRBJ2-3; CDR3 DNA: TGTGCCAGCAGCTTAAGTGAGCGGCGGGAGGCGACAGATACGCAGTATTTT; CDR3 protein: CASSLSERREATDTQYF
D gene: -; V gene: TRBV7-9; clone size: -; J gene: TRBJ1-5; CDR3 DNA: TGTGCCAGCAGCTTAGAACTTCAGCCCCAGCATTTT; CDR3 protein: CASSLELQPQHF
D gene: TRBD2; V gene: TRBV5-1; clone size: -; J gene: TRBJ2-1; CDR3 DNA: TGCGCCAGCAGCTTCGGGGGCGGGACTAGCGGGAACGAGCAGTTCTTC; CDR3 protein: CASSFGGGTSGNEQFF
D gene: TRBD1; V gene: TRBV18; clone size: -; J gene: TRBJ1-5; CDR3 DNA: TGTGCCAGCTCACCTCGAACAGGGGATCAGCCCCAGCATTTT; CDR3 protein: CASSPRTGDQPQHF
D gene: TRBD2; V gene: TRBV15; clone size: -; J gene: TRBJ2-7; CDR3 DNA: TGTGCCACCAGCAGAGATGGCCTAGCGGGAGACTCCTACGAGCAGTACTTC; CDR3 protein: CATSRDGLAGDSYEQYF
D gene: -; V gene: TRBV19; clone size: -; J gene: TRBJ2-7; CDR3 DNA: TGTGCCAGTAGTATAGGGGCAAACGAGCAGTACTTC; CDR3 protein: CASSIGANEQYF
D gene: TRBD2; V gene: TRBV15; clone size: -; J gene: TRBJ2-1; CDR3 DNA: TGTGCCACCAGTAAAGAAGGGACTAGCGGGAGTTTCAATGAGCAGTTCTTC; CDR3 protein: CATSKEGTSGSFNEQFF
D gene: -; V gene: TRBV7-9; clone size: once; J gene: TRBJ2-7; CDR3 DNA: TGTGCCAGCAGCTTATCCCCCCGTTACGAGCAGTACTTC; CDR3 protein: CASSLSPRYEQYF
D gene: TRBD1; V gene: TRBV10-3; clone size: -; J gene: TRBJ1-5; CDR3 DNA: TGTGCCGTCAGCCCAGGGGGTGGGGATCAGCCCCAGCATTTT; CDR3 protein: CAVSPGGGDQPQHF
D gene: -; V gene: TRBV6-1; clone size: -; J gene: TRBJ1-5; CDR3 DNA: TGTGCCAGCGGCAGCGGCAATCAGCCCCAGCATTTT; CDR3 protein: CASGSGNQPQHF
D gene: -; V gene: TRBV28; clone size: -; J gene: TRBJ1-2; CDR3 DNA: TGTGCCAGCCTAACCAAGACATTAGAAGGTTATGGCTACACCTTC; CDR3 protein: CASLTKTLEGYGYTF
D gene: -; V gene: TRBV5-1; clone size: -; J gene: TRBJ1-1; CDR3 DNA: TGCGCCAGCATCGGTGACACTGAAGCTTTCTTT; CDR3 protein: CASIGDTEAFF
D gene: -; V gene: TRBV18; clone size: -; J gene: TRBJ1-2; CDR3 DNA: TGTGCCAGCTCACCGGGCGTCCTCGCAGATGGCTACACCTTC; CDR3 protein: CASSPGVLADGYTF
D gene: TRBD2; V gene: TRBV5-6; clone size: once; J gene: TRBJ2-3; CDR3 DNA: TGTGCCAGCAGCGTGGGACTAGCGGGAGGTGGGGATACGCAGTATTTT; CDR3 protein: CASSVGLAGGGDTQYF
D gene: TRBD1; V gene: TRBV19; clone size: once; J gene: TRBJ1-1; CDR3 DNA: TGTGCCAGTAGTGAGCAGGGGGGTGACACTGAAGCTTTCTTT; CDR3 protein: CASSEQGGDTEAFF
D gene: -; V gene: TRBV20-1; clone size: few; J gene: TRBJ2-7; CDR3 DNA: TGCAGTGCTAGTCGGTACGAGCAGTACTTC; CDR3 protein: CSASRYEQYF
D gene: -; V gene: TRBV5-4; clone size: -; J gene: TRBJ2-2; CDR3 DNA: TGTGCCAGCAGCTTTATGCGGGGGAACACCGGGGAGCTGTTTTTT; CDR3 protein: CASSFMRGNTGELFF
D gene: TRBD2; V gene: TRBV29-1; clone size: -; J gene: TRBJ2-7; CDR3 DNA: TGCAGCGTTACCTCCCCGACTAGCGGAGCCTACGAGCAGTACTTC; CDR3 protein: CSVTSPTSGAYEQYF
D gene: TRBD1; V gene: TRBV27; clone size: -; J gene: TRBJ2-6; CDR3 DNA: TGTGCCAGCAGTGCTAACCGGGACAGCTTTTCTGGGGCCAACGTCCTGACTTTC; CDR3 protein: CASSANRDSFSGANVLTF
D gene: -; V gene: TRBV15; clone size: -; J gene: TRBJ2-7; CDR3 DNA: TGTGCCACCAGCAGAGAAGGGGGCGAGCAGTACTTC; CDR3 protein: CATSREGGEQYF
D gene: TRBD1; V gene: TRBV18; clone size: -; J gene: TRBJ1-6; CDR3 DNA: TGTGCCAGCTCACCACCGGTACAAGGGGGCAGCAGGTCACCCCTCCACTTT; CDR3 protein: CASSPPVQGGSRSPLHF
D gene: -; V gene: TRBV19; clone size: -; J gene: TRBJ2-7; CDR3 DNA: TGTGCCAGTAGGCCCCGGGTAGGAGGCTACGAGCAGTACTTC; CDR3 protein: CASRPRVGGYEQYF
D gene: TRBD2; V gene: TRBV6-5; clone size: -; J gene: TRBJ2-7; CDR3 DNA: TGTGCCAGCAGCCGAACCGGGACTAGCAGCTACGAGCAGTACTTC; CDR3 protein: CASSRTGTSSYEQYF
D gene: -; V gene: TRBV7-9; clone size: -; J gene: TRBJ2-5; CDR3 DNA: TGTGCCAGCAGCTCCACCGAGGAGACCCAGTACTTC; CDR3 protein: CASSSTEETQYF
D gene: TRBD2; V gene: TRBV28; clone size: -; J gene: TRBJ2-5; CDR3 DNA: TGTGCCAGCAATACGGGAGGGAAAGAGACCCAGTACTTC; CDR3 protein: CASNTGGKETQYF
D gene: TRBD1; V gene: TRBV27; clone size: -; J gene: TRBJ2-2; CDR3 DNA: TGTGCCAGCACAGTTATCGGGACAGGCGGTGAGACCGGGGAGCTGTTTTTT; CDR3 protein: CASTVIGTGGETGELFF
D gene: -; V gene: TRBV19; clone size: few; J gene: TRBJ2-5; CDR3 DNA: TGTGCCAGTAGTATTCGGCGGGACAGCTTAGCCCAAGAGACCCAGTACTTC; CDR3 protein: CASSIRRDSLAQETQYF
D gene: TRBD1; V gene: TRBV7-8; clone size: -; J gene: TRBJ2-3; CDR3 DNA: TGTGCCAGCAGCTCAGACAGGGGGAAGGGCACAGATACGCAGTATTTT; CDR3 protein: CASSSDRGKGTDTQYF
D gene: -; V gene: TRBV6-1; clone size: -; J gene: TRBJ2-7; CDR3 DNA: TGTGCCAGCTCGGAGGAATCCTCCTACGAGCAGTACTTC; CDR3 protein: CASSEESSYEQYF
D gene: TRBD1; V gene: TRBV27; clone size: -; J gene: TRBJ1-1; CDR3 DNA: TGTGCCAGCAGTTCGCGAGGGGGCGGAAGCACTGAAGCTTTCTTT; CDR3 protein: CASSSRGGGSTEAFF
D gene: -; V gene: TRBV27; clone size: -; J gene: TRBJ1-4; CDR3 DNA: TGTGCCAGCAGTTTGTTCGGGGGGCAGGAAGAAAAACTGTTTTTT; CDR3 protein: CASSLFGGQEEKLFF
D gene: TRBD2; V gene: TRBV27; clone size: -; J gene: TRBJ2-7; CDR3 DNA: TGTGCCAGTTCCGGGACTAGCGACCCGACCTACGAGCAGTACTTC; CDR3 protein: CASSGTSDPTYEQYF
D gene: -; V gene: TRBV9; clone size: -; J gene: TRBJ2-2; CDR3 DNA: TGTGCCAGCAGCGTGGCAGGGTATCCCGGGGAGCTGTTTTTT; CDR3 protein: CASSVAGYPGELFF
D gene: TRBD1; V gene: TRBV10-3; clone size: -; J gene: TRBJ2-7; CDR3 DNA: TGTGCCATCAGTCCCCCAAATTTCGGTACAGGGGCCGCCTACGAGCAGTACTTC; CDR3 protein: CAISPPNFGTGAAYEQYF
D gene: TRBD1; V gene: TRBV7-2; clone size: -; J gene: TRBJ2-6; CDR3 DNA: TGTGCCAGCAGCTTACAGGGGGCGCTAGGGGCCAACGTCCTGACTTTC; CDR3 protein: CASSLQGALGANVLTF
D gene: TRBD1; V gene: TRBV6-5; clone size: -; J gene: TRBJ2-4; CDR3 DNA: TGTGCCAGCAAGGACAGGACAAAAAACATTCAGTACTTC; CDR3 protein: CASKDRTKNIQYF
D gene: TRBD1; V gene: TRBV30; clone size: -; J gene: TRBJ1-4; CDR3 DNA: TGTGCCTGGAGCCCGGGACAGTCCGTTTTCCTTAATGAAAAACTGTTTTTT; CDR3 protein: CAWSPGQSVFLNEKLFF
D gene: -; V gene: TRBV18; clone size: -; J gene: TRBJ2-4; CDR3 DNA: TGTGCCAGCTCACCGGTGGAGGTACGGCAAAACATTCAGTACTTC; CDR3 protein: CASSPVEVRQNIQYF
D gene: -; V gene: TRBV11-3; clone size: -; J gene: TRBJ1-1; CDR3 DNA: TGTGCCAGCTCGATGGGGCCAACGCGAGCTTTCTTT; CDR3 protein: CASSMGPTRAFF
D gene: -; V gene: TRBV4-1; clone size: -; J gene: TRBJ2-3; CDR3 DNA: TGCGCCAGCAGCCAAGATCGGGACACAAGCACAGATACGCAGTATTTT; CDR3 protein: CASSQDRDTSTDTQYF